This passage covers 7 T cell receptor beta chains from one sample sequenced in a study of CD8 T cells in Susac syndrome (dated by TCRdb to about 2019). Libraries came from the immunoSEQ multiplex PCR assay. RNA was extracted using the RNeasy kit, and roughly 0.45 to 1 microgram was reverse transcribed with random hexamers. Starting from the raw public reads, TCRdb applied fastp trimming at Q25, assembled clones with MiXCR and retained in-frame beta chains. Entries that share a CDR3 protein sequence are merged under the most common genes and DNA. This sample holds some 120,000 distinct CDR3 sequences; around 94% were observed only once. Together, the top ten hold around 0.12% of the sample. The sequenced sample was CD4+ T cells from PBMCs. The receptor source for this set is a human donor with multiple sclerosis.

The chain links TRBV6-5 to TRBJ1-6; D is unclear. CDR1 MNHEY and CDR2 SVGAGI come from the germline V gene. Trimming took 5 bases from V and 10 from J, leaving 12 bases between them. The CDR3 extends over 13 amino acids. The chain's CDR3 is CASSDVGRSPLHF. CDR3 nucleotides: TGTGCCAGCAGTGACGTGGGGAGATCACCCCTCCACTTT.

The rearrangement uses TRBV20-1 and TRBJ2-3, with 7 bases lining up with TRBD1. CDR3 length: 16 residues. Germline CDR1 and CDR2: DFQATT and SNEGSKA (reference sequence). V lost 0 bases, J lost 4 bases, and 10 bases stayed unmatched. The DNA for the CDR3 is TGCAGTGCTAGAGATAAGCCCCCAAGGGGGCCAGATACGCAGTATTTT. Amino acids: CSARDKPPRGPDTQYF.

Here the CDR3 DNA reads TGTGCCTGGAGGCACCCGGGGGATCCCCTCCACTTT. Encoded protein: CAWRHPGDPLHF. The chain uses TRBV30 and TRBJ1-6, with D tentatively TRBD1 (5 bases). This CDR3 is 12 amino acids long. Germline V CDR1 and CDR2: GTSNPN, SVGIG (reference sequence). Trimming stripped 3 bases from V and 13 bases from J, with 13 bases between.

CDR3 DNA: TGTGCCAGCAAGGGCATAGAGACCCAGTACTTC. This translates into CASKGIETQYF. V usage is TRBV27 and J usage is TRBJ2-5; the D is unclear. The CDR3 is 11 residues long. CDR1 MNHEY and CDR2 SMNVEV come from the germline V gene (reference sequence). V was clipped by 7 bases and J by 4 bases, with 7 bases between them.

The CDR3 loop reads CASAEGRNTEAFF. The CDR3 DNA sequence: TGTGCCAGCGCCGAGGGGAGGAACACTGAAGCTTTCTTT. V gene TRBV19 combines with J gene TRBJ1-1; D is possibly TRBD1 (5 bases). The CDR3 is made up of 13 amino acids. V lost 9 bases, J lost 1 base, and 12 bases lay in between. Looked up from germline, CDR1 is LNHDA and CDR2 is SQIVND (reference sequence).

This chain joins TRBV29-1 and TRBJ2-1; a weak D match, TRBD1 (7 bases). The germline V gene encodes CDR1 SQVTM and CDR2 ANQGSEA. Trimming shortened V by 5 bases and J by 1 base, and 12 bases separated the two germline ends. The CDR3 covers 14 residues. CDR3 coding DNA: TGCAGCGTTCGACAGGGAGGATCCTACAATGAGCAGTTCTTC. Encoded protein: CSVRQGGSYNEQFF.

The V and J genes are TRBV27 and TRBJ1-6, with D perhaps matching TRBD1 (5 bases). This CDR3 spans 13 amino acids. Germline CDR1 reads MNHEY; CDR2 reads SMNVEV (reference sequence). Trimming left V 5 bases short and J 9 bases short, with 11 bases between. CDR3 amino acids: CASSPGQFSPLHF. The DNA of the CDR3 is TGTGCCAGCAGTCCAGGGCAGTTTTCACCCCTCCACTTT.